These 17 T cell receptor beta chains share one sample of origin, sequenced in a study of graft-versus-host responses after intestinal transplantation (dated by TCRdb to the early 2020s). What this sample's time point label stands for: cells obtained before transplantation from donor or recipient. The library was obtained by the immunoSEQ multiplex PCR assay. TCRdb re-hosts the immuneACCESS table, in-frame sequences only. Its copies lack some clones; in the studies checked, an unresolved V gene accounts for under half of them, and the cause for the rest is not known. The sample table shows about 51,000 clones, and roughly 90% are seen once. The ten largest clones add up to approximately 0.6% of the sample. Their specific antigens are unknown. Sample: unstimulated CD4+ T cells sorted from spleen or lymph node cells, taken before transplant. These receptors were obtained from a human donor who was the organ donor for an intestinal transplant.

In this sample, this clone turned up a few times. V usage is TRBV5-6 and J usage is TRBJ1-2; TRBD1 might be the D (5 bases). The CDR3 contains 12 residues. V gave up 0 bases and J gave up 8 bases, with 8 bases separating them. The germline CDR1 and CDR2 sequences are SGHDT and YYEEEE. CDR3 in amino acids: CASSLGGGGYTF. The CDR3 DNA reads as TGTGCCAGCAGCTTGGGGGGCGGCGGCTACACCTTC.

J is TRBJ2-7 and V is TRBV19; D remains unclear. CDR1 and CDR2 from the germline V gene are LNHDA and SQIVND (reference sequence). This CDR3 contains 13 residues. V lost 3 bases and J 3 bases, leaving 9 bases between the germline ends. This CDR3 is CASSIPGGYEQYF. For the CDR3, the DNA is TGTGCCAGTAGTATCCCGGGTGGCTACGAGCAGTACTTC.

CDR3: CASSLDFGTYNEQFF. DNA for the CDR3: TGTGCCAGCAGCTTAGATTTCGGGACTTACAATGAGCAGTTCTTC. The chain employs TRBV11-2 and TRBJ2-1; weak D call: TRBD2 (6 bases). V shed 0 bases and J shed 4 bases, with 10 bases lying between them. Germline V gene sequence: CDR1 SGHAT, CDR2 FQNNGV. The CDR3 is 15 amino acids.

CDR3 DNA sequence: TGTGCCAGCAGCTTGGGGGGCAGGGGCGAGAATCAGCCCCAGCATTTT. Translating it yields CASSLGGRGENQPQHF. The chain joins TRBV5-8 to TRBJ1-5; D may be TRBD1 (6 bases). In germline, CDR1 is SGHTS, CDR2 YDEGEE. This CDR3 is 16 amino acids long. With 0 bases removed from V and 4 bases from J, the gap between germline ends came to 14 bases.

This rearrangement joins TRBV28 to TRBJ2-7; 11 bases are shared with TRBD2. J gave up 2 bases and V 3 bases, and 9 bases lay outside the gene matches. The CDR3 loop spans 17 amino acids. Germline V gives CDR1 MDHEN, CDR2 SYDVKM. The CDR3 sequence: CASSFPRTSGQTYEQYF. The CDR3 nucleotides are TGTGCCAGCAGTTTCCCCCGGACTAGCGGGCAAACCTACGAGCAGTACTTC.

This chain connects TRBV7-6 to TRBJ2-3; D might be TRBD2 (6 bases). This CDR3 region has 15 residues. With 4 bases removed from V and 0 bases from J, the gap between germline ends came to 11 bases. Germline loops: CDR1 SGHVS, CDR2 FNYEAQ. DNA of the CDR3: TGTGCCAGCAGCTCTCCGGGACTTAGCACAGATACGCAGTATTTT. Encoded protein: CASSSPGLSTDTQYF.

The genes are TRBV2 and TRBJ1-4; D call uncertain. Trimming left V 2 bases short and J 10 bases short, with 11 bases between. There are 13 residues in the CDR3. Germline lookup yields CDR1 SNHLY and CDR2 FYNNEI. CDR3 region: CASSEPSGVKLFF. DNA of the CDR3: TGTGCCAGCAGTGAACCCTCGGGTGTAAAACTGTTTTTT.

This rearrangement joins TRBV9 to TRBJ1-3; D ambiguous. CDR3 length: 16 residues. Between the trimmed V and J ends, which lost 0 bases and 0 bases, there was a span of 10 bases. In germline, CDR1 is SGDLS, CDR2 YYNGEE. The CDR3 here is CASSVDHPTSGNTIYF. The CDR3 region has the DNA TGTGCCAGCAGCGTAGACCACCCTACCTCTGGAAACACCATATATTTT.

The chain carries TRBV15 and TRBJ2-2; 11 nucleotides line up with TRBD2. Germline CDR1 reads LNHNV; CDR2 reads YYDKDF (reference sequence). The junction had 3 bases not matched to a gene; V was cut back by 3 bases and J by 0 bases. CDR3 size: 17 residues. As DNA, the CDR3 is TGTGCCACCAGCAGTGGGACTAGCGGTTCGAACACCGGGGAGCTGTTTTTT. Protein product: CATSSGTSGSNTGELFF. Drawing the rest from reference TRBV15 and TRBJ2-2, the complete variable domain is DAMVIQNPRYQVTQFGKPVTLSCSQTLNHNVMYWYQQKSSQAPKLLFHYYDKDFNNEADTPDNFQSRRPNTSFCFLDIRSPGLGDTAMYLCATSSGTSGSNTGELFFGEGSRLTVL.

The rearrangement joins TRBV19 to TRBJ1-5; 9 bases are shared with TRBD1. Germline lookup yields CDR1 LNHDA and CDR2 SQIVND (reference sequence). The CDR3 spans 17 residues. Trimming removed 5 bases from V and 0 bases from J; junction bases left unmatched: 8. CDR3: CASSRRQGGYSNQPQHF. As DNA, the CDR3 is TGTGCCAGTAGTCGAAGACAGGGGGGCTATAGCAATCAGCCCCAGCATTTT.

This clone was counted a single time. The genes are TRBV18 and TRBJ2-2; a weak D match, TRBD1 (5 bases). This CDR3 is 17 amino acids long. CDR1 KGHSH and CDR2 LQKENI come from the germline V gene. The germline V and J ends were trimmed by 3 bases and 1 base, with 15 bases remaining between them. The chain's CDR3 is CASSPSQTRGNTGELFF. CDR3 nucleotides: TGTGCCAGCTCACCTAGCCAGACAAGGGGGAACACCGGGGAGCTGTTTTTT.

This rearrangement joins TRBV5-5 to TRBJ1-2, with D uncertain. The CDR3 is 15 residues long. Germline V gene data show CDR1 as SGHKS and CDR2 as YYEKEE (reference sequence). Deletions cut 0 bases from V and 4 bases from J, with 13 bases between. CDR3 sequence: CASSLVSGGSYGYTF. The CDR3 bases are TGTGCCAGCAGCTTGGTTTCAGGAGGTAGCTATGGCTACACCTTC.

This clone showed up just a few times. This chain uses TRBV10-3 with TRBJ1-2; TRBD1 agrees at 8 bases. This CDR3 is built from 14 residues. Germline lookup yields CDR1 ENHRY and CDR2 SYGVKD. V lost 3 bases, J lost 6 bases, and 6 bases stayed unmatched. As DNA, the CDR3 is TGTGCCATCAGTGACCCAGGACAGGGACATGGCTACACCTTC. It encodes CAISDPGQGHGYTF.

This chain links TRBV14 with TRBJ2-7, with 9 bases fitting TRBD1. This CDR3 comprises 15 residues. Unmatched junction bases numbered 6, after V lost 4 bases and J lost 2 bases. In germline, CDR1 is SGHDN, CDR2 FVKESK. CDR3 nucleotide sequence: TGTGCCAGCAGCCCCCTTGGGACAGGGCCCTACGAGCAGTACTTC. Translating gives CASSPLGTGPYEQYF. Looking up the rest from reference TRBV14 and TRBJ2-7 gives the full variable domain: EAGVTQFPSHSVIEKGQTVTLRCDPISGHDNLYWYRRVMGKEIKFLLHFVKESKQDESGMPNNRFLAERTGGTYSTLKVQPAELEDSGVYFCASSPLGTGPYEQYFGPGTRLTVT.

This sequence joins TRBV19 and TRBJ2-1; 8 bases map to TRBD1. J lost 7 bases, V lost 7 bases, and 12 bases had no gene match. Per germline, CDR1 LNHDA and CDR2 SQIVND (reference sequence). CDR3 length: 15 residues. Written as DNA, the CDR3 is TGTGCCAGTATAAGGACCGGACAGGGCCCTAATGAGCAGTTCTTC. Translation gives CASIRTGQGPNEQFF. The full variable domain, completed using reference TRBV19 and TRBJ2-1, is DGGITQSPKYLFRKEGQNVTLSCEQNLNHDAMYWYRQDPGQGLRLIYYSQIVNDFQKGDIAEGYSVSREKKESFPLTVTSAQKNPTAFYLCASIRTGQGPNEQFFGPGTRLTVL.

The CDR3 region has the DNA TGTGCCAGCAGCTTAGGAGTCCGGGAGCTGTTTTTT. Its translation is CASSLGVRELFF. The chain uses TRBV7-9 and TRBJ2-2; D gene unclear. V was trimmed by 1 base and J by 9 bases, leaving 6 bases between them. CDR1 is SEHNR and CDR2 is FQNEAQ in the germline V gene (reference sequence). The CDR3 spans 12 residues.

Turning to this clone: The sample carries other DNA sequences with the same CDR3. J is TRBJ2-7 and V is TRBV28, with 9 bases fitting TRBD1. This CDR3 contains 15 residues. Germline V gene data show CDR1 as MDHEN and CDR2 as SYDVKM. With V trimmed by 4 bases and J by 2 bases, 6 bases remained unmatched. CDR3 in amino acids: CASSSPGQGTYEQYF. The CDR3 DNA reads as TGTGCCAGCAGTTCGCCGGGACAGGGAACCTACGAGCAGTACTTC.